This T cell receptor (beta chain) stems from a study of blood T cell repertoires in COVID-19. Methods used by the authors: Scientists estimated how many nucleated cells there were by amplifying reference gene primers. Sequencing was performed with immunoSEQ multiplex PCR; in TCRdb, only in-frame clones are kept and a portion is missing. That table supplies the V and J calls and clone size; D and trimming were determined from the DNA. The table lists around 24,000 clones, around 90% of them singletons, with roughly 1.8% in the top ten. V lost 4 bases to trimming and J lost 7 bases; unmatched junction nucleotides: 7. From germline, CDR1 is SGHTA and CDR2 FQGTGA. The CDR3 is made up of 14 amino acids.

This chain links TRBV7-3 with TRBJ2-3; 8 bases are a match to TRBD1. The clonotype comes from a woman in her fifties or sixties with active COVID-19. Sequencing was performed on peripheral blood. As DNA, the CDR3 is TGTGCCAGCAGCTACACCGGGACAGGATATACGCAGTATTTT. It codes for CASSYTGTGYTQYF.